Sequencing of this TCR beta chain was carried out in a study of T cells expressing NK-cell markers. Concerning this clonotype itself: Its target is unknown.

This CDR3 comprises 16 residues. In germline, CDR1 is LGHDT, CDR2 YNNKEL (reference sequence). No DNA is given; TCRdb re-called the 5' RACE reads and lists each CDR3 protein once. The sample has about 160,000 distinct CDR3 sequences; the top ten hold less than 20%. Regarding the study as a whole: It remained uncertain whether the expanded NKG2C+ T cell clones were specific for HCMV antigens. The study found these clonotypes also leading the CD3+CD56-NKG2C+ fraction in a few donors.

The TCR comes from a woman aged 18 to 75 in good health. The chain employs TRBV3-1 and TRBJ2-1; TCRdb reports TRBD2, a call that lacks DNA to check it against. The sample consisted of blood T cells: a sorted CD56 or NKG2C T cell subset, CD4+ or CD8+ T cells, or bulk PBMC T cells (not recorded which). CDR3 protein: CASSQISGRTYNEQFF.